Listed here are 7 T cell receptor beta chains from one sample, sequenced in a study of technical replicates of blood from several donors. The method was immunoSEQ multiplex PCR; TCRdb's version includes in-frame clones alone and lacks a portion of them. This sample has approximately 93,000 clones; roughly 94% occur once, and the top ten carry under 0.3%. Specimen: T cells isolated from PBMCs. Receptors were obtained from a human donor in good health.

The chain recombines TRBV20-1 with TRBJ2-7; no firm D call. The CDR3 sequence is 11 residues long. The V end was cut by 1 base, the J end by 3 bases, with 4 bases between. The germline CDR1 and CDR2 sequences are DFQATT and SNEGSKA (reference sequence). The CDR3 region is CSARVLYEQYF. In DNA form, the CDR3 reads TGCAGTGCTAGAGTACTCTACGAGCAGTACTTC.

The V gene is TRBV6-5, the J gene TRBJ1-6, with unresolved D. CDR1 is MNHEY and CDR2 is SVGAGI in the germline V gene. This CDR3 contains 14 residues. Between the trimmed V and J ends, which lost 2 bases and 4 bases, there was a span of 6 bases. The CDR3 loop reads CASSYDGYNSPLHF. The CDR3 region has the DNA TGTGCCAGCAGTTACGACGGGTATAATTCACCCCTCCACTTT.

The chain links TRBV6-6 to TRBJ2-3, with 8 positions matching TRBD2. Germline loops: CDR1 MNHNY, CDR2 SVGAGI (reference sequence). The CDR3 sequence is 14 residues long. V trimming: 7 bases; J trimming: 5 bases; junction bases outside the gene matches: 8. The CDR3 is CASKLGTRQDTQYF. CDR3 coding DNA: TGTGCCAGCAAGCTGGGGACTAGACAAGATACGCAGTATTTT.

This clone occurred once. The chain carries TRBV5-5 and TRBJ2-3; a weak D match, TRBD2 (5 bases). This CDR3 is built from 15 residues. The V end lost 2 bases, the J end lost 2 bases, and 12 bases lay between the germline ends. Germline V gene lookup returns CDR1 SGHKS and CDR2 YYEKEE (reference sequence). CDR3 in DNA: TGTGCCAGCAGCTTAATACGGGGAATCACAGATACGCAGTATTTT. Translated, it gives CASSLIRGITDTQYF.

The V gene is TRBV6-6, the J gene TRBJ1-1; D is perhaps TRBD1 (5 bases). Trimming pared 8 bases from V and 1 base from J, leaving 14 bases between. Looked up from germline, CDR1 is MNHNY and CDR2 is SVGAGI (reference sequence). This CDR3 comprises 14 residues. CDR3 sequence: CASGILRANTEAFF. Written as DNA, the CDR3 is TGTGCCAGCGGAATTCTCAGGGCGAACACTGAAGCTTTCTTT.

The rearrangement joins TRBV7-9 to TRBJ2-3, with D maybe TRBD2 (7 bases). CDR3 length: 16 amino acids. The V gene lost 7 bases and the J gene lost 0 bases, with 17 bases spanning the gap. The V gene's germline CDR1 is SEHNR and CDR2 FQNEAQ (reference sequence). CDR3 bases: TGTGCCAGCACCCCGCCGGGGGGCCGTAGCACAGATACGCAGTATTTT. It codes for CASTPPGGRSTDTQYF.

CDR3 bases: TGCGCCAGCAGCTTGGCGGGAGGAGACGAGCAGTACTTC. Translation gives CASSLAGGDEQYF. The chain uses TRBV5-1 and TRBJ2-7; 7 positions agree with TRBD2. This CDR3 contains 13 residues. CDR1 SGHRS and CDR2 YFSETQ come from the germline V gene. V gave up 0 bases and J gave up 5 bases; unmatched junction bases: 2.